One and the same sample provided the 22 T cell receptor beta chains below, sequenced in a study of T cells after yellow fever vaccination. MiXCR, run by TCRdb on the 5' RACE reads, gives a single entry per CDR3 protein. The sample carries hundreds of thousands of distinct CDR3 sequences, roughly an eighth recorded once. Sample: PBMCs, taken on the day of the yellow fever booster vaccination. Every receptor here comes from a young man who received the YFV17D yellow fever vaccine.

This clonotype was detected a few times. This chain uses TRBV27 with TRBJ2-7, with TRBD2 matching 14 bases. The CDR3 has 15 amino acids. Germline trimming cut 5 bases from V and 9 bases from J; bases unmatched to any gene: 9. CDR1 and CDR2 from the germline V gene are MNHEY and SMNVEV (reference sequence). The CDR3 DNA is TGTGCCAGCAGTCCATCGGGGACTAGCGGGAGTAGGCAGTACTTC. It codes for CASSPSGTSGSRQYF.

The sample holds a few counts of this clonotype. The V gene is TRBV14, the J gene TRBJ2-7; 10 nucleotides align to TRBD1. Germline CDR1 SGHDN, CDR2 FVKESK. This CDR3 spans 15 amino acids. The V and J ends lost 4 bases and 4 bases, in that order; junction bases with no gene match: 7. This chain's CDR3 is CASSRSRDRGYEQYF. The CDR3 DNA reads TGTGCCAGCAGCCGTAGCCGGGACAGGGGATACGAGCAGTACTTC.

This clonotype was counted a few times. V gene TRBV10-3 combines with J gene TRBJ1-5; D gene ambiguous. Germline-derived CDR1 and CDR2 are ENHRY and SYGVKD. V was pared by 0 bases and J by 2 bases, with 8 bases between. The CDR3 runs 15 residues. The DNA for the CDR3 is TGTGCCATCAGTGAGTCTGGCGCCGGCAATCAGCCCCAGCATTTT. Its translation is CAISESGAGNQPQHF.

Only a few counts were recorded for this clonotype. The gene calls are TRBV2 and TRBJ1-5; 7 positions agree with TRBD1. V trimming: 7 bases; J trimming: 1 base; junction bases outside the gene matches: 10. The CDR3 runs to 16 residues. Germline V CDR1 and CDR2: SNHLY, FYNNEI. CDR3 nucleotide sequence: TGTGCCAGCACGCAAGAGGGGGCTGGGAGCAATCAGCCCCAGCATTTT. This translates into CASTQEGAGSNQPQHF.

The rearrangement uses TRBV6-2 or TRBV6-3 and TRBJ1-1; D gene ambiguous. Germline CDR1 reads MNHEY; CDR2 reads SVGEGT. V was clipped by 2 bases and J by 8 bases, with 9 bases between them. The CDR3 loop spans 12 amino acids. The CDR3 DNA is TGTGCCAGCAGTTACCGGGCAGCCGAAGCTTTCTTT. Encoded protein: CASSYRAAEAFF.

The sample holds many counts of this clonotype. The chain combines TRBV7-2 with TRBJ2-4, with TRBD1 identical over 7 bases. Trimming cost V 5 bases and J 7 bases; bases outside gene matches: 5. Germline V gene data show CDR1 as SGHTA and CDR2 as FQGNSA. This CDR3 is 13 amino acids long. The CDR3 DNA follows: TGTGCCAGCAGCATACTACAGGGGAACATTCAGTACTTC. Translating gives CASSILQGNIQYF. The whole variable domain, remainder taken from reference TRBV7-2 and TRBJ2-4, is GAGVSQSPSNKVTEKGKDVELRCDPISGHTALYWYRQSLGQGLEFLIYFQGNSAPDKSGLPSDRFSAERTGGSVSTLTIQRTQQEDSAVYLCASSILQGNIQYFGAGTRLSVL.

This sequence joins TRBV12-3 or TRBV12-4 and TRBJ1-5, with D possibly being TRBD1 (5 bases). The CDR3 consists of 17 residues. Trimming stripped 5 bases from V and 5 bases from J, with 22 bases between. The CDR3 is CASSHERGFGGYQPQHF. Here the CDR3 DNA reads TGTGCCAGCAGTCACGAGCGGGGGTTCGGGGGGTATCAGCCCCAGCATTTT.

The V call is TRBV12-3 or TRBV12-4, the J call TRBJ2-7; D not certain. This CDR3 is 13 amino acids long. The V and J ends lost 2 bases and 4 bases respectively, with 9 bases between them. CDR3 sequence: CASSLLVQYEQYF. CDR3 DNA: TGTGCCAGCAGTTTATTAGTACAGTACGAGCAGTACTTC.

This clonotype appeared many times. V and J are TRBV5-1 and TRBJ2-1, with 10 bases matching TRBD2. The J segment lost 3 bases and the V segment lost 4 bases, leaving 7 bases of the junction unmatched. The CDR3 is made up of 16 amino acids. CDR1 is SGHRS, CDR2 YFSETQ, per germline. CDR3 in DNA: TGCGCCAGCAGCAGAACAGCGGGAGGGGTCTACAATGAGCAGTTCTTC. Translation gives CASSRTAGGVYNEQFF. Based on the CDR3 plus reference TRBV5-1 and TRBJ2-1, the full variable domain is KAGVTQTPRYLIKTRGQQVTLSCSPISGHRSVSWYQQTPGQGLQFLFEYFSETQRNKGNFPGRFSGRQFSNSRSEMNVSTLELGDSALYLCASSRTAGGVYNEQFFGPGTRLTVL.

This clonotype has only a few counts. CDR3 coding DNA: TGTGCCAGCAGTAACCCACAGGGTCGACATCAGCCCCAGCATTTT. Its translation: CASSNPQGRHQPQHF. The chain has TRBV6-2 or TRBV6-3 and TRBJ1-5; possibly TRBD1 for D (6 bases). V dropped 5 bases and J dropped 5 bases, with 16 bases sitting between them. Germline V gives CDR1 MNHEY, CDR2 SVGEGT. The CDR3 is made up of 15 amino acids.

This clonotype came up a few times. The chain's CDR3 is CSVEDIKEREQDEQFF. CDR3 DNA sequence: TGCAGCGTTGAAGATATAAAAGAGCGGGAGCAGGATGAGCAGTTCTTC. This chain joins TRBV29-1 and TRBJ2-1, with 8 bases identical to TRBD2. The V gene's germline CDR1 is SQVTM and CDR2 ANQGSEA. V was clipped by 0 bases and J by 8 bases; unmatched bases: 12. This CDR3 spans 16 amino acids.

This clonotype turned up a few times. The V gene is TRBV19, the J gene TRBJ2-7; D tentatively fits TRBD1 or TRBD2 (5 bases each). V dropped 0 bases and J dropped 0 bases, with 12 bases sitting between them. CDR3 length: 16 residues. Germline-derived CDR1 and CDR2 are LNHDA and SQIVND (reference sequence). In DNA, the CDR3 is TGTGCCAGTAGTATAGATCGGGACCGAAGCTCCTACGAGCAGTACTTC. Translation: CASSIDRDRSSYEQYF.

This chain joins TRBV9 and TRBJ2-2; D gene unclear. In germline, CDR1 is SGDLS, CDR2 YYNGEE. The CDR3 contains 15 residues. Trimming cost V 4 bases and J 2 bases, with 12 bases left between them. The CDR3, as DNA: TGTGCCAGCAGCAACCGAAACACCAACACCGGGGAGCTGTTTTTT. Its protein is CASSNRNTNTGELFF.

In its sample, this clonotype was seen a few times. The rearrangement uses TRBV11-2 and TRBJ2-1, with unresolved D. The CDR3 has 14 residues. V was trimmed by 1 base and J by 4 bases, leaving 8 bases between them. Germline V gene sequence: CDR1 SGHAT, CDR2 FQNNGV. The CDR3 reads CASSLGRPYNEQFF. Written as DNA, the CDR3 is TGTGCCAGCAGCTTAGGTCGGCCTTACAATGAGCAGTTCTTC.

This clonotype was detected only a few times. The V gene is TRBV10-2, the J gene TRBJ2-5; D is uncertain. Between the trimmed V and J ends, which lost 3 bases and 1 base, there was a span of 3 bases. The CDR3 is 12 residues long. Looked up from germline, CDR1 is WSHSY and CDR2 is SAAADI. In DNA form, the CDR3 reads TGCGCCAGCAGTGAAATCCAAGAGACCCAGTACTTC. It is translated as CASSEIQETQYF.

This clonotype appeared many times. The V call is TRBV15, the J call TRBJ2-5, with a possible D match to TRBD2 (5 bases). CDR1 and CDR2 (germline): LNHNV, YYDKDF (reference sequence). The CDR3 runs to 12 residues. The CDR3 loop is CAASRAQETQYF. The CDR3 nucleotides are TGTGCAGCTTCGCGGGCGCAAGAGACCCAGTACTTC.

This clonotype occurred a few times. This chain joins TRBV6-1 and TRBJ2-3; 10 bases are shared with TRBD2. Germline lookup yields CDR1 MNHNS and CDR2 SASEGT. This CDR3 spans 16 amino acids. Trimming removed 5 bases from V and 1 base from J; junction bases left unmatched: 6. The CDR3 nucleotides read TGTGCCAGCAGTAGAACCGGGACTAGCGGCACAGATACGCAGTATTTT. Translating it yields CASSRTGTSGTDTQYF.

This clonotype has ten or more counts. The chain employs TRBV12-3 or TRBV12-4 and TRBJ2-5; TRBD1 aligns across 7 bases. Trimming took 3 bases from V and 2 from J; bases not matched to a gene: 3. The CDR3 covers 14 residues. The CDR3 here is CASSLPGQQETQYF. The CDR3 DNA follows: TGTGCCAGCAGTTTGCCGGGACAGCAAGAGACCCAGTACTTC.

This clonotype was picked up many times. This sequence joins TRBV7-2 and TRBJ1-5, with D possibly being TRBD1 (5 bases). Looked up from germline, CDR1 is SGHTA and CDR2 is FQGNSA. Trimming took off 5 bases at V and 7 bases at J, with 9 bases between the two ends. The CDR3 runs 12 residues. The CDR3 region is CASSGGEQPQHF. Written as DNA, the CDR3 is TGTGCCAGCAGCGGAGGGGAACAGCCCCAGCATTTT.

This chain joins TRBV18 and TRBJ2-7; no definite D call. V lost 4 bases, J lost 5 bases, and 9 bases lay in between. CDR1 is KGHSH and CDR2 is LQKENI in the germline V gene. The CDR3 spans 12 residues. The chain's CDR3 is CASSQHGHEQYF. For the CDR3, the DNA is TGTGCCAGCTCACAACACGGACACGAGCAGTACTTC.

J is TRBJ2-5 and V is TRBV28, with D possibly being TRBD1 (6 bases). The CDR3 extends over 16 amino acids. V lost 3 bases, J lost 4 bases, and 18 bases lay in between. Per germline, CDR1 MDHEN and CDR2 SYDVKM. Written as DNA, the CDR3 is TGTGCCAGCAGTTTTGGGATACAGGGAAGTCTAGAGACCCAGTACTTC. Its translation: CASSFGIQGSLETQYF.

Only a few counts were recorded for this clonotype. This chain connects TRBV29-1 to TRBJ2-5, with 7 bases that match TRBD1. This CDR3 contains 13 residues. Germline V lookup: CDR1 SQVTM, CDR2 ANQGSEA. V shed 6 bases, J shed 2 bases, and the junction held 6 bases outside the gene matches. The CDR3 DNA sequence: TGCAGCGTCTTAGACAGGGCTCAAGAGACCCAGTACTTC. Translation gives CSVLDRAQETQYF.